The 20 T cell receptor beta chains reported below all come from one sample, sequenced in a study of human T cells and chemical hapten exposure. TCRdb used MiXCR to reprocess the RACE reads, holding one entry per CDR3 protein. The sample holds 75,000 to 90,000 distinct CDR3 sequences, about 9.3% seen once. Time point here: patch test 1, 2 weeks after DPC sensitization. This sample's treatment: therapeutic diphenylcyclopropenone sensitization with weekly scalp DPC. The sequences come from whole blood, collected in connection with sensitization to the hapten diphenylcyclopropenone (DPC). The receptor set was obtained from a woman aged 50 to 60 with alopecia areata. Some clones in this sample may be carry-over from other donors' samples.

For this clonotype: Sequence at one end of the junction differs from germline and may be a read error. The chain is built from TRBV7-8 and TRBJ2-7, with D possibly being TRBD1 or TRBD2 (5 bases each). The CDR3 is 12 amino acids. Germline V gene lookup returns CDR1 SGHVS and CDR2 FQNEAQ. CDR3 nucleotides: TGTGCCAGCAGCTTAGTGGGACGCTTAGTACACTTC. Amino acids: CASSLVGRLVHF. The full variable domain, its missing parts supplied by reference TRBV7-8 and TRBJ2-7, is GAGVSQSPRYKVAKRGQDVALRCDPISGHVSLFWYQQALGQGPEFLTYFQNEAQLDKSGLPSDRFFAERPEGSVSTLKIQRTQQEDSAVYLCASSLVGRLVHFGPGTRLTVT.

This clonotype was observed a few times. This rearrangement joins TRBV28 to TRBJ2-1, with a possible D match to TRBD2 (6 bases). Trimming left V 5 bases short and J 5 bases short, with 16 bases between. The CDR3 is 15 residues long. Germline CDR1 is MDHEN and CDR2 is SYDVKM. The CDR3, as DNA: TGTGCCAGCAGTCCCCGGGTGCGCGGGGACAATGAGCAGTTCTTC. It is translated as CASSPRVRGDNEQFF.

The chain joins TRBV5-1 to TRBJ2-6; no firm D call. The V end was cut by 0 bases, the J end by 2 bases, with 3 bases between. Germline V gene lookup returns CDR1 SGHRS and CDR2 YFSETQ. The length of the CDR3 is 14 residues. This CDR3 reads CASSLATGANVLTF. The CDR3 nucleotides are TGCGCCAGCAGCTTGGCCACTGGGGCCAACGTCCTGACTTTC. Full variable domain (remainder filled in from reference TRBV5-1 and TRBJ2-6): KAGVTQTPRYLIKTRGQQVTLSCSPISGHRSVSWYQQTPGQGLQFLFEYFSETQRNKGNFPGRFSGRQFSNSRSEMNVSTLELGDSALYLCASSLATGANVLTFGAGSRLTVL.

This sequence joins TRBV20-1 and TRBJ2-7; TRBD2 matches at 8 bases. Germline CDR1 reads DFQATT; CDR2 reads SNEGSKA (reference sequence). The CDR3 is made up of 14 amino acids. The V segment lost 6 bases and the J segment 5 bases; nucleotides outside the gene matches: 12. This chain's CDR3 is CSAESRTSFDEQYF. The CDR3 region has the DNA TGCAGTGCCGAATCTCGGACTAGCTTCGACGAGCAGTACTTC.

This clonotype was seen a few times. Mismatch with germline at one junction end may stem from a read error. The chain is built from TRBV11-2 and TRBJ2-7; possible D gene TRBD1, 5 bases. Germline loops: CDR1 SGHAT, CDR2 FQNNGV. The CDR3 has 12 amino acids. This CDR3 reads CASSLDPRTRSF. CDR3 coding DNA: TGTGCCAGCAGCTTAGACCCCCGGACACGGAGCTTC.

This clonotype has ten or more counts. The rearrangement links TRBV4-1 to TRBJ2-7; 10 nucleotides align to TRBD1. Germline assignment: CDR1 MGHRA and CDR2 YSYEKL. V lost 1 base to trimming and J lost 5 bases; unmatched junction nucleotides: 8. This CDR3 has 16 amino acids. CDR3 nucleotides: TGCGCCAGCAGCCAAGCCCCGGGACAGGGGCTCCACGAGCAGTACTTC. Its protein is CASSQAPGQGLHEQYF.

This chain uses TRBV5-6 with TRBJ1-1; TRBD1 agrees at 8 bases. CDR3 length equals 15 residues. V shed 6 bases, J shed 2 bases, and the junction held 9 bases outside the gene matches. CDR1 SGHDT and CDR2 YYEEEE come from the germline V gene. CDR3 residues: CASIFGDRPNTEAFF. The CDR3 nucleotides read TGTGCCAGCATCTTTGGGGACAGGCCAAACACTGAAGCTTTCTTT.

The V call is TRBV11-2, the J call TRBJ1-5; D is unresolved. Germline lookup yields CDR1 SGHAT and CDR2 FQNNGV. This CDR3 is 15 amino acids long. Trimming shortened V by 0 bases and J by 0 bases, and 6 bases separated the two germline ends. The CDR3 spells CASSLDGSSNQPQHF. CDR3 bases: TGTGCCAGCAGCTTAGACGGTTCTAGCAATCAGCCCCAGCATTTT.

The genes are TRBV6-5 and TRBJ2-7; D is unclear. The CDR3 totals 15 residues. With 6 bases removed from V and 0 bases from J, the gap between germline ends came to 15 bases. CDR1 is MNHEY and CDR2 is SVGAGI in the germline V gene. The CDR3 DNA reads TGTGCCAGCAGGGAATACAGTTCGAGCTCCTACGAGCAGTACTTC. Protein: CASREYSSSSYEQYF.

This clonotype was observed at least ten times. Germline and junction disagree at one end, which may indicate a read error. The chain links TRBV5-1 to TRBJ2-3; 8 nucleotides line up with TRBD2. From germline, CDR1 is SGHRS and CDR2 YFSETQ. The CDR3 totals 14 residues. CDR3 sequence (DNA): TGTGCCAGCAGCTTAGCGGGGAGCACAGATACGCAGTATTTT. Its protein is CASSLAGSTDTQYF.

The table lists this clonotype with many counts. In nucleotides, the CDR3 is TGTGCCAGCAGCCAAGGCCCGACTGAAGCTTTCTTT. This translates into CASSQGPTEAFF. This rearrangement joins TRBV3-1 to TRBJ1-1; D is uncertain. The CDR3 runs 12 residues. Deletions cut 1 base from V and 5 bases from J, with 5 bases between. Germline lookup yields CDR1 LGHDT and CDR2 YNNKEL (reference sequence).

This clonotype was seen only a few times. The chain employs TRBV30 and TRBJ1-5, with TRBD1 as a possible D gene (5 bases). V lost 5 bases, J lost 3 bases, and 11 bases lay in between. The V gene's germline CDR1 is GTSNPN and CDR2 SVGIG (reference sequence). CDR3 size: 13 residues. CDR3 nucleotides: TGTGCCTGGGCCACAGGCTACAATCAGCCCCAGCATTTT. Amino acids: CAWATGYNQPQHF.

This chain's CDR3 is CASSPGVAGGPGELFF. CDR3 nucleotide sequence: TGTGCCAGCAGCCCCGGGGTAGCGGGGGGGCCCGGGGAGCTGTTTTTT. The V and J genes are TRBV7-8 and TRBJ2-2, with TRBD2 matching 11 bases. This CDR3 region has 16 residues. Trimming cost V 5 bases and J 6 bases; bases outside gene matches: 8. Germline V CDR1 and CDR2: SGHVS, FQNEAQ.

This clonotype occurred a few times. V and J are TRBV6-1 and TRBJ2-5; 7 bases match TRBD1. Germline V gene lookup returns CDR1 MNHNS and CDR2 SASEGT. This CDR3 is built from 15 residues. Trimming removed 3 bases from V and 0 bases from J; junction bases left unmatched: 4. Here the CDR3 DNA reads TGTGCCAGCAGTGAGCAACAGGGGCACCAAGAGACCCAGTACTTC. Residues: CASSEQQGHQETQYF.

This clonotype was picked up many times. The V and J genes are TRBV29-1 and TRBJ1-2, with TRBD1 matching over 9 bases. The V and J ends lost 7 bases and 6 bases, in that order; junction bases with no gene match: 6. Germline lookup yields CDR1 SQVTM and CDR2 ANQGSEA. The CDR3 covers 12 residues. CDR3 loop: CSAGQGLNGYTF. The CDR3 region has the DNA TGCAGCGCTGGACAGGGGCTAAATGGCTACACCTTC.

The V call is TRBV19, the J call TRBJ1-3; D is ambiguous. Germline V gives CDR1 LNHDA, CDR2 SQIVND (reference sequence). V lost 8 bases and J 0 bases, leaving 5 bases between the germline ends. The CDR3 runs to 12 residues. The CDR3 nucleotides read TGTGCCAGTGTACGCTCTGGAAACACCATATATTTT. This codes for CASVRSGNTIYF.

This clonotype was observed at least ten times. This rearrangement joins TRBV3-1 to TRBJ2-7, with D unresolved. In germline, CDR1 is LGHDT, CDR2 YNNKEL (reference sequence). This CDR3 spans 15 amino acids. The V and J ends lost 3 bases and 3 bases respectively, with 15 bases between them. The CDR3 nucleotides read TGTGCCAGCAGCCAGGATTCTATTACAAGCTACGAGCAGTACTTC. It codes for CASSQDSITSYEQYF.

The chain links TRBV6-5 to TRBJ2-3; D is possibly TRBD2 (6 bases). The ends were cut back, 7 bases at V and 1 base at J, with 12 bases in the middle. The CDR3 covers 14 residues. From germline, CDR1 is MNHEY and CDR2 SVGAGI. Written as DNA, the CDR3 is TGTGCCAGCAAGGGCGGGATCGGCACAGATACGCAGTATTTT. This translates into CASKGGIGTDTQYF.

This clonotype was counted many times. The junction departs from germline at one end; a sequencing error may be responsible. J is TRBJ1-1 and V is TRBV7-7, with TRBD1 identical over 9 bases. The CDR3 totals 15 residues. Germline CDR1 SSHAT, CDR2 FNYEAQ (reference sequence). CDR3 sequence reads: CASSPGTGLNTEAFF. As DNA, the CDR3 is TGTGCTAGCAGTCCTGGGACAGGGCTGAACACTGAAGCTTTCTTT.

This clonotype has at least ten counts. This rearrangement joins TRBV7-2 to TRBJ2-3, with 9 bases matching TRBD1. The trim removed 5 bases at V and 0 bases at J, leaving 6 bases unmatched. There are 16 residues in the CDR3. In germline, CDR1 is SGHTA, CDR2 FQGNSA. CDR3 loop: CASSQGTGLSTDTQYF. CDR3 nucleotides: TGTGCCAGCAGCCAAGGGACAGGGCTAAGCACAGATACGCAGTATTTT.